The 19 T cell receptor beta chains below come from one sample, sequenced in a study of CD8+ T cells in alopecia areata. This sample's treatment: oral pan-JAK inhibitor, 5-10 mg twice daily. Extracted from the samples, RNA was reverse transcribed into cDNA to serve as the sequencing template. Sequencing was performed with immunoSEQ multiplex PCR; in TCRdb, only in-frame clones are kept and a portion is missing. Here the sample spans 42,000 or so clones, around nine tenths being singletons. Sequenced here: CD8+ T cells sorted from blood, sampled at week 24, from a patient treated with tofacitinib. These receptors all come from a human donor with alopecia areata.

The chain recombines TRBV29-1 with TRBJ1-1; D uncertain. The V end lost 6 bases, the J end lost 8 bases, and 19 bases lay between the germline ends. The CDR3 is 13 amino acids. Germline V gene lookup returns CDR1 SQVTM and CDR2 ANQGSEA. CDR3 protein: CSVPMWGSREAFF. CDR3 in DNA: TGCAGCGTCCCTATGTGGGGAAGCAGGGAAGCTTTCTTT.

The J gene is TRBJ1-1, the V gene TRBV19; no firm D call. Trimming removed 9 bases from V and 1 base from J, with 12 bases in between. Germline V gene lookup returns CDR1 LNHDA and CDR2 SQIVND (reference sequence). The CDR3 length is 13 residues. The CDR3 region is CASATSGNTEAFF. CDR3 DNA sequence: TGTGCCAGCGCGACTAGTGGGAACACTGAAGCTTTCTTT.

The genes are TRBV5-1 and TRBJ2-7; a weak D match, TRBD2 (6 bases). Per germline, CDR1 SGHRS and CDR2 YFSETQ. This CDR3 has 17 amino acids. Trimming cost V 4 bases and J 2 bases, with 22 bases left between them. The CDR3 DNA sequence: TGCGCCAGCAGCCTATCCGAGGAGGGGAACAGTCCCTACGAGCAGTACTTC. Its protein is CASSLSEEGNSPYEQYF.

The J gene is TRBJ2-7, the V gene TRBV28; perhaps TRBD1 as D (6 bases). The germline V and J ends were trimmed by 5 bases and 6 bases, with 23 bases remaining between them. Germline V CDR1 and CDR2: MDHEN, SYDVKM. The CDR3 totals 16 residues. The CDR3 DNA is TGTGCCAGCAGTACCCCGATGGGGGCCTCACGCGCCGAGCAGTACTTC. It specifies CASSTPMGASRAEQYF.

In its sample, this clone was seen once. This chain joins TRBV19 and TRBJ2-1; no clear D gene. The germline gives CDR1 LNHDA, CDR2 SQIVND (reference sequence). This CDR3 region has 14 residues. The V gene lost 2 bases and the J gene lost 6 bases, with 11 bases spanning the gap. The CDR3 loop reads CASSISNWGNEQFF. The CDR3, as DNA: TGTGCCAGTAGTATATCCAACTGGGGCAATGAGCAGTTCTTC.

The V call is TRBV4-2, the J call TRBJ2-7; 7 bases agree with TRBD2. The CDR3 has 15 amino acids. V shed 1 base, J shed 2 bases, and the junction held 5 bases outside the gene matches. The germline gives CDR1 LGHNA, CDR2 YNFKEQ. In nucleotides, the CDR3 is TGTGCCAGCAGCCAAGTCAGCGGGGCCCCCTACGAGCAGTACTTC. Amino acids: CASSQVSGAPYEQYF.

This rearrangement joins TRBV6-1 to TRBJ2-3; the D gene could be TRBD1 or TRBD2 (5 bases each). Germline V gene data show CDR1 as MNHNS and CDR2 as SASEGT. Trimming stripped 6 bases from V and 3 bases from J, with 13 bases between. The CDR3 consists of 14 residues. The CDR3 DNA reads TGTGCCAGCAGCCGGGACGATGAAACAGATACGCAGTATTTT. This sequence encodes CASSRDDETDTQYF.

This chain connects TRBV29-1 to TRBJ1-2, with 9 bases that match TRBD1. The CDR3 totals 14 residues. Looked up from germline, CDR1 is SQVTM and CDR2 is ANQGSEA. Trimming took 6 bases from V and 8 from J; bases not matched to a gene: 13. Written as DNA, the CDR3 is TGCAGCGTCGGTCCCGGGACAGGGCCGGCGGGCTACACCTTC. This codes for CSVGPGTGPAGYTF.

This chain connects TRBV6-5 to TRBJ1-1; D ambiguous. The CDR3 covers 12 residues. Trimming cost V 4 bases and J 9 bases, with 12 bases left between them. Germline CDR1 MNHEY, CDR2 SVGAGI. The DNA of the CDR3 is TGTGCCAGCAGTTTTTCTCGTGGAAAAGCTTTCTTT. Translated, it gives CASSFSRGKAFF.

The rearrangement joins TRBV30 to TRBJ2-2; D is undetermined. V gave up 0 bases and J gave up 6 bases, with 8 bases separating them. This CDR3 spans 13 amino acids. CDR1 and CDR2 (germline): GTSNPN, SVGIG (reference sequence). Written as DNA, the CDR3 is TGTGCCTGGAGTGTAAGAGGCGCCGGGGAGCTGTTTTTT. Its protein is CAWSVRGAGELFF.

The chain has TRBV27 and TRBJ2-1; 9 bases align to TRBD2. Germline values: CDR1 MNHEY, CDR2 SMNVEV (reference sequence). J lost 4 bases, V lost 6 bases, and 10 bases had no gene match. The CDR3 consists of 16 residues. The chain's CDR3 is CASRVGSGGTYNEQFF. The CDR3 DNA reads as TGTGCCAGCAGGGTTGGAAGCGGGGGGACATACAATGAGCAGTTCTTC.

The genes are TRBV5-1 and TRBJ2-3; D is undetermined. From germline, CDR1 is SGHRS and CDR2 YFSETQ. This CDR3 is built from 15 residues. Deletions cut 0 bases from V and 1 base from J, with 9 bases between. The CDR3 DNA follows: TGCGCCAGCAGCTTGGGGACCGACCGCACAGATACGCAGTATTTT. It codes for CASSLGTDRTDTQYF.

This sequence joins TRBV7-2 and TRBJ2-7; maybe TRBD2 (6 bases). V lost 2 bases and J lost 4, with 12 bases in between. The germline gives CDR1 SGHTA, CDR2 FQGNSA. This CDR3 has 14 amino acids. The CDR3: CASSLRGETYEQYF. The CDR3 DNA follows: TGTGCCAGCAGCTTACGCGGGGAGACGTACGAGCAGTACTTC.

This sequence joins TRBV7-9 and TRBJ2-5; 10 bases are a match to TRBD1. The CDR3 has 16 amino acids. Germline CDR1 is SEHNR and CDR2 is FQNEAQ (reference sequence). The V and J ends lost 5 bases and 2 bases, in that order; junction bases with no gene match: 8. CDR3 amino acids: CASSLRGQGLQETQYF. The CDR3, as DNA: TGTGCCAGCAGCCTAAGGGGACAGGGGTTACAAGAGACCCAGTACTTC. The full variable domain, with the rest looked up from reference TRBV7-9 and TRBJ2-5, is DTGVSQNPRHKITKRGQNVTFRCDPISEHNRLYWYRQTLGQGPEFLTYFQNEAQLEKSRLLSDRFSAERPKGSFSTLEIQRTEQGDSAMYLCASSLRGQGLQETQYFGPGTRLLVL.

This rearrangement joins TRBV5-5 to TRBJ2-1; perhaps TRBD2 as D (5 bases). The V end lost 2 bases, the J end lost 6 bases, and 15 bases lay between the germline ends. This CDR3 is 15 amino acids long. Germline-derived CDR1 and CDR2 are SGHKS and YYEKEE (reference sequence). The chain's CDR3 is CASSFPTGEGNEQFF. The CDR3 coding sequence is TGTGCCAGCAGCTTCCCGACGGGCGAGGGCAATGAGCAGTTCTTC.

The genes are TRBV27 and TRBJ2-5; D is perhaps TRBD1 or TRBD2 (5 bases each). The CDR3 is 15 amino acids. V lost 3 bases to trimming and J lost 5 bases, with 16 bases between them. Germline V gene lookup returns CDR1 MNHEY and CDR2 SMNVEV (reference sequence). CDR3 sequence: CASSFLSGTYETQYF. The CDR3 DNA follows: TGTGCCAGCAGTTTCCTCTCCGGGACCTATGAGACCCAGTACTTC.

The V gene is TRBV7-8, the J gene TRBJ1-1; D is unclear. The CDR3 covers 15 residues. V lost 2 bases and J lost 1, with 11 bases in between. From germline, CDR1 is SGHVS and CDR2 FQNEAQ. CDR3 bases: TGTGCCAGCAGCTTAACGGTAGGCGAGAACACTGAAGCTTTCTTT. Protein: CASSLTVGENTEAFF.

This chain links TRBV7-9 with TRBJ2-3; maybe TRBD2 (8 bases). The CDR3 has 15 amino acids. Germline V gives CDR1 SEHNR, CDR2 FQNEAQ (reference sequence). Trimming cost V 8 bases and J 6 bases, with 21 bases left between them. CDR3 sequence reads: CASGVSSGGQDTQYF. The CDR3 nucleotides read TGTGCCAGCGGGGTCTCAAGCGGGGGACAGGATACGCAGTATTTT.

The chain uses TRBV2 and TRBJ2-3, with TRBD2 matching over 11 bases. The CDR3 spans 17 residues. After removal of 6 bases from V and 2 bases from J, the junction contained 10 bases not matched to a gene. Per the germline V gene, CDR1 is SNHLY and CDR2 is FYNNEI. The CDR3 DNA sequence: TGTGCCAGCAGCGACCAAACGACTAGCGGGGTCACAGATACGCAGTATTTT. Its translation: CASSDQTTSGVTDTQYF.